This is a list of T cell receptor beta chains from one sample in a study of T cells and copy number aberrations in small-cell lung cancer. Repertoires were generated with immunoSEQ multiplex PCR, while TCRdb's copy carries only in-frame clones and drops some. The data contain approximately 1,500 clones, roughly 80% of them singletons. Specimen: normal tissue next to the tumor. Source of these receptors: a man aged 55 to 70 with small cell lung cancer. The CDR3 runs from the conserved cysteine through the conserved F or W. A D gene is named only where the DNA matches it firmly. Not every row has a clone size; where given, it reads once, few, many or a size class.

CASSLSSAAGELFF,TGTGCCAGCAGTTTGTCGTCAGCGGCCGGGGAGCTGTTTTTT,TRBV28,-,TRBJ2-2,-
CASSFVGLVGTGELFF,TGTGCCAGCAGCTTCGTTGGACTAGTAGGCACCGGGGAGCTGTTTTTT,TRBV11-2,-,TRBJ2-2,TRBD2
CASSDSDTGELFF,TGTGCCAGCAGTGACTCAGACACCGGGGAGCTGTTTTTT,TRBV6-4,-,TRBJ2-2,-
CASSLGSGREQYF,TGCGCCAGCAGCTTGGGGTCCGGGCGCGAGCAGTACTTC,TRBV5-1,-,TRBJ2-7,-
CASSYGQGDYEQYF,TGCGCCAGCAGCTACGGACAGGGGGACTACGAGCAGTACTTC,TRBV5-1,-,TRBJ2-7,TRBD1
CASSQLGQVGGQPQHF,TGTGCCAGCAGTCAATTAGGACAGGTGGGGGGTCAGCCCCAGCATTTT,TRBV6-6,-,TRBJ1-5,TRBD1
CASSLLTGEPSYEQYF,TGTGCCAGCAGTTTATTAACGGGAGAACCGTCCTACGAGCAGTACTTC,TRBV28,-,TRBJ2-7,-
CASSQGLKFGEQFF,TGTGCCAGCAGCCAGGGACTAAAGTTCGGAGAGCAGTTCTTC,TRBV14,-,TRBJ2-1,TRBD2
CASSTEFKDEQFF,TGTGCCAGCTCGACAGAGTTCAAGGATGAGCAGTTCTTC,TRBV9,once,TRBJ2-1,-
CASSAEAPANSGNTIYF,TGTGCCAGCAGCGCAGAAGCCCCCGCTAACTCTGGAAACACCATATATTTT,TRBV9,-,TRBJ1-3,-
CASSQFLSGRLVDQPQHF,TGTGCCAGCAGCCAATTTCTGTCAGGGAGGTTAGTCGATCAGCCCCAGCATTTT,TRBV14,-,TRBJ1-5,-
CASSFVAGRGANVLTF,TGTGCCAGCAGCTTTGTAGCAGGGCGCGGAGCCAACGTCCTGACTTTC,TRBV7-9,large,TRBJ2-6,-
CASSFGGGQTYEQYF,TGTGCCAGCAGCTTCGGCGGCGGACAGACCTACGAGCAGTACTTC,TRBV7-9,-,TRBJ2-7,-
CASSPRAEADTQYF,TGTGCCAGCAGCCCCCGGGCTGAGGCAGATACGCAGTATTTT,TRBV6-6,-,TRBJ2-3,-
CATLTPGEQFF,TGTGCCACCCTTACCCCGGGTGAGCAGTTCTTC,TRBV5-4,-,TRBJ2-1,-
CASSKWGYNEQFF,TGTGCCAGCAGTAAGTGGGGTTACAATGAGCAGTTCTTC,TRBV6-1,-,TRBJ2-1,-
CASSARGTWDGEQYF,TGTGCCAGCAGCGCAAGGGGGACTTGGGATGGTGAGCAGTACTTC,TRBV7-2,-,TRBJ2-7,-
CASKTGLALDEQYF,TGCGCCAGCAAAACGGGACTAGCGTTGGACGAGCAGTACTTC,TRBV10-2,-,TRBJ2-7,TRBD2
CASTEGAGGRGNEQFF,TGTGCCAGCACAGAGGGGGCGGGCGGGAGGGGGAATGAGCAGTTCTTC,TRBV5-4,-,TRBJ2-1,TRBD2
CAISEEQGAIGWQPQHF,TGTGCCATCAGTGAAGAGCAGGGGGCAATAGGGTGGCAGCCCCAGCATTTT,TRBV10-3,-,TRBJ1-5,TRBD1
CASSQGSGRGNTGELFF,TGTGCCAGCAGCCAGGGGAGCGGGAGAGGGAACACCGGGGAACTGTTTTTT,TRBV5-4,-,TRBJ2-2,TRBD2
CASSYGGTGTGELFF,TGCGCCAGCAGCTATGGGGGGACGGGCACCGGGGAGCTGTTTTTT,TRBV5-1,-,TRBJ2-2,-
CASSLATTGKQFF,TGTGCCAGCAGCTTAGCTACGACAGGAAAGCAGTTCTTC,TRBV11-2,-,TRBJ2-1,-
CASNLGTSGGWTQETQYF,TGTGCCAGCAATTTGGGGACTAGCGGGGGATGGACCCAAGAGACCCAGTACTTC,TRBV27,-,TRBJ2-5,TRBD2
CARSLAVAGRKKSNQPQHF,TGTGCCAGAAGCTTGGCCGTGGCGGGACGAAAAAAAAGCAATCAGCCCCAGCATTTT,TRBV5-3,-,TRBJ1-5,-
CASSTDSYEQYF,TGTGCCAGCAGCACTGACAGCTACGAGCAATACTTC,TRBV5-6,-,TRBJ2-7,-
CASSPHPTLPTTSSYNEQFF,TGTGCCAGCAGCCCACATCCTACCTTACCGACAACAAGCTCCTACAATGAGCAGTTCTTC,TRBV7-8,-,TRBJ2-1,-
CASSRRRGRRARSMDEKLFF,TGTGCCAGCAGTCGTCGTAGGGGTCGACGGGCCCGCTCAATGGACGAAAAACTGTTTTTT,TRBV28,-,TRBJ1-4,-
CASSPSDSNAYNEQFF,TGTGCCAGCAGCCCGAGCGACAGTAATGCGTACAATGAGCAGTTCTTC,TRBV5-4,-,TRBJ2-1,-
CASSQRQGFQPGELFF,TGTGCCAGCAGCCAACGACAGGGGTTCCAACCCGGGGAGCTGTTTTTT,TRBV9,-,TRBJ2-2,TRBD1
CASRPSNRYTEAFF,TGTGCCAGCAGACCCAGTAATCGGTACACTGAAGCTTTCTTT,TRBV7-3,-,TRBJ1-1,-
CASSRGITYEQYF,TGTGCCAGCTCCAGGGGAATAACCTACGAGCAGTACTTC,TRBV27,-,TRBJ2-7,-
CASSLGRYYGYTF,TGTGCCAGCAGTTTAGGCAGGTACTATGGCTACACCTTC,TRBV28,-,TRBJ1-2,-
CASSPPNGPNEQFF,TGTGCCAGCAGCCCCCCAAATGGGCCAAATGAGCAGTTCTTC,TRBV9,hyperexpanded,TRBJ2-1,-
CASSVGGSLHTGELFF,TGTGCCAGCAGCGTGGGCGGGAGCCTCCACACCGGGGAGCTGTTTTTT,TRBV9,-,TRBJ2-2,TRBD2
CASSVGELKRNEQFF,TGTGCCAGCAGCGTAGGAGAGTTGAAGCGCAATGAGCAGTTCTTC,TRBV9,-,TRBJ2-1,-
CAWSVGVGQFF,TGTGCCTGGAGTGTTGGAGTGGGGCAGTTCTTC,TRBV30,-,TRBJ2-1,-
CASSYWTGVPQAQHF,TGTGCCAGCAGCTATTGGACAGGGGTACCTCAAGCCCAGCATTTT,TRBV7-2,-,TRBJ1-5,TRBD1
CASSLGTPNTEAFF,TGTGCCAGCAGTCTAGGGACACCGAACACTGAAGCTTTCTTT,TRBV7-3,-,TRBJ1-1,-
CSVIALGGEKLFF,TGCAGCGTCATCGCCTTAGGGGGAGAAAAACTGTTTTTT,TRBV29-1,-,TRBJ1-4,-
CASRAQGSQPQHF,TGTGCCAGTAGAGCACAGGGAAGTCAGCCCCAGCATTTT,TRBV19,-,TRBJ1-5,-